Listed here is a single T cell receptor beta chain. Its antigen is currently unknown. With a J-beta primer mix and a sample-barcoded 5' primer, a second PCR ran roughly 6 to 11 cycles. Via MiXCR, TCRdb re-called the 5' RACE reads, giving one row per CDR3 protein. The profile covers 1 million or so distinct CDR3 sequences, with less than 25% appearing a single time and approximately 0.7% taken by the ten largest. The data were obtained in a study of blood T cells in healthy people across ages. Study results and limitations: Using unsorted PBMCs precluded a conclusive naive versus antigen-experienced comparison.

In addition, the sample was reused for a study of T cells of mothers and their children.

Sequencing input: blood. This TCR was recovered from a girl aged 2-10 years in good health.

CDR3 sequence (DNA): TGCGCCAGCAGCCAAGAGCCTAGCGTCGTCTCAACCCAGTACTTC. Residues: CASSQEPSVVSTQYF. V is TRBV4-1 and J is TRBJ2-5, with a tentative D call TRBD2 (6 bases). V was clipped by 0 bases and J by 8 bases, with 16 bases between them. This CDR3 comprises 15 residues. The V gene's germline CDR1 is MGHRA and CDR2 YSYEKL.